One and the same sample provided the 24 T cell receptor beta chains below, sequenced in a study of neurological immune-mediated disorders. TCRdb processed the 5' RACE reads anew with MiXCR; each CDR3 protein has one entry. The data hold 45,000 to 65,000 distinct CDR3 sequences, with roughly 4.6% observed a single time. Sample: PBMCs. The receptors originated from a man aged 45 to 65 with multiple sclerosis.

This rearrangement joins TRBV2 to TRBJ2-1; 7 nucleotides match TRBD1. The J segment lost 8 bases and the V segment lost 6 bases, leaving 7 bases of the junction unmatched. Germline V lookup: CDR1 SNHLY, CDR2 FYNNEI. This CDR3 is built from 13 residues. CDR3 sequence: CASSNRGLDEQFF. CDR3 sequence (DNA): TGTGCCAGCAGCAACAGGGGTCTGGATGAGCAGTTCTTC.

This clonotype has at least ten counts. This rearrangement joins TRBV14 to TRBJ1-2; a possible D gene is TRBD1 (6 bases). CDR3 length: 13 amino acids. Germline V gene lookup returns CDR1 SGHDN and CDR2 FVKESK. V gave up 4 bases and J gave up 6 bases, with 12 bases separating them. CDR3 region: CASSPRGTDGYTF. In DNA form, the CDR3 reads TGTGCCAGCAGCCCCAGGGGAACCGATGGCTACACCTTC.

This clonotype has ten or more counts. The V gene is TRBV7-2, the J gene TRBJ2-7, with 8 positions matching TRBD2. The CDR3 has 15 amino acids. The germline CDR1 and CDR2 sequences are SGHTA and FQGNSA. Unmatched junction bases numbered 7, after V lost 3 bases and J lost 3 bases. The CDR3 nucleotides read TGTGCCAGCAGCTTGTTTAGCGGGGATTACTACGAGCAGTACTTC. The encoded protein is CASSLFSGDYYEQYF.

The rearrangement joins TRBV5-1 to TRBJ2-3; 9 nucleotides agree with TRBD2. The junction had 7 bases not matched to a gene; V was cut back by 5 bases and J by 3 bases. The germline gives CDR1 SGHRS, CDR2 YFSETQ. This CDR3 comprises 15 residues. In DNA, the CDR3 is TGCGCCAGCAGTTCTATAGCGGGAGTGACAGATACGCAGTATTTT. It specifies CASSSIAGVTDTQYF.

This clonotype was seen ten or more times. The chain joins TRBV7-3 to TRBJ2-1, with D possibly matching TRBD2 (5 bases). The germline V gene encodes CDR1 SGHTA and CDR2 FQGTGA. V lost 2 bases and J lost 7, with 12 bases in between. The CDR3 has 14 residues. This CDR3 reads CASSLGGSINEQFF. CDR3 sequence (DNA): TGTGCCAGCAGCTTAGGTGGGAGTATTAATGAGCAGTTCTTC.

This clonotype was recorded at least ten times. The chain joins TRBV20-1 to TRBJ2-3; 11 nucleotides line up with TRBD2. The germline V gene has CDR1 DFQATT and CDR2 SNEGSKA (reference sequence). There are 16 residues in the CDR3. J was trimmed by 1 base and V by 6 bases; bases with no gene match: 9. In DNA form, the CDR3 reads TGCAGTGCCATATGGGGTAGCGGGGGGGGCACAGATACGCAGTATTTT. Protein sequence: CSAIWGSGGGTDTQYF.

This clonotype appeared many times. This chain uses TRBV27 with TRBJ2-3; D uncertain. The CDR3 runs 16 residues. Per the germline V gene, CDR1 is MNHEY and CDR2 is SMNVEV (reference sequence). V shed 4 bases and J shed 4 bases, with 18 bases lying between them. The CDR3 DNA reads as TGTGCCAGCAGTTACCCCACTGGCGGAGCCCCAGATACGCAGTATTTT. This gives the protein CASSYPTGGAPDTQYF.

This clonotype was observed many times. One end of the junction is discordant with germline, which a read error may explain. The CDR3 DNA reads TGCAGCGCTAGAGATTTGGCGGGGAGGACTGAAGCTTTCTTT. Residues: CSARDLAGRTEAFF. The rearrangement joins TRBV20-1 to TRBJ1-1; no clear D. The CDR3 extends over 14 amino acids. Germline V lookup: CDR1 DFQATT, CDR2 SNEGSKA (reference sequence).

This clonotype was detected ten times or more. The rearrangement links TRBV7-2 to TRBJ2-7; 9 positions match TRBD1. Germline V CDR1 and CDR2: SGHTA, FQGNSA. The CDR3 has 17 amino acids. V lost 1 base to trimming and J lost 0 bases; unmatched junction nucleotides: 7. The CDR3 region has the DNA TGTGCCAGCAGCTTAGGCGGGACAGGGTTGAGCTCCTACGAGCAGTACTTC. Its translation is CASSLGGTGLSSYEQYF.

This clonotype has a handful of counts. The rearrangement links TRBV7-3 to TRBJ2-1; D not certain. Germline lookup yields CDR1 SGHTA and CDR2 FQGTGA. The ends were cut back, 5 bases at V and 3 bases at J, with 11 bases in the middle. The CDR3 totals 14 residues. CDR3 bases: TGTGCCAGCAGCATGGACGGAAACTACAATGAGCAGTTCTTC. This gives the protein CASSMDGNYNEQFF.

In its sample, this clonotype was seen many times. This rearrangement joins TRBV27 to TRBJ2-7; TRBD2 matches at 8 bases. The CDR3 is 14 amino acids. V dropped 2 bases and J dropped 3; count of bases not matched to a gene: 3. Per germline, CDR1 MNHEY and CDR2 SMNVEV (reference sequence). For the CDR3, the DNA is TGTGCCAGCAGTTTAGGACTAGCTGGCTACGAGCAGTACTTC. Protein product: CASSLGLAGYEQYF.

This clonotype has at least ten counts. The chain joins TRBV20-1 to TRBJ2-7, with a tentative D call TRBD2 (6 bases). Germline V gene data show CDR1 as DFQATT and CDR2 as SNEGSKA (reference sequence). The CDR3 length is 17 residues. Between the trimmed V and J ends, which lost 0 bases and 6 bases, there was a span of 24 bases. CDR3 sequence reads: CSARDPSDSSSGLEQYF. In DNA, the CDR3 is TGCAGTGCTAGAGATCCCTCTGACTCCTCTTCGGGACTCGAGCAGTACTTC.

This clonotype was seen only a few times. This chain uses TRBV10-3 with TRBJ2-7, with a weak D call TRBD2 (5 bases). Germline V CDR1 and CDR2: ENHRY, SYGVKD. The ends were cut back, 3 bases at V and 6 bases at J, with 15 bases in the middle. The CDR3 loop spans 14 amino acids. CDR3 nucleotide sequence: TGTGCCATCAGTGAAACTAGAACCTCGGGCGAGCAGTACTTC. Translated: CAISETRTSGEQYF.

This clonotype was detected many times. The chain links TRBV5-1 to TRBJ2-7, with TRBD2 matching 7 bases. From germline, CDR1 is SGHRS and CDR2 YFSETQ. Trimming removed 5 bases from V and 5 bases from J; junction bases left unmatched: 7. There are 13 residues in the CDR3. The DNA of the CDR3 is TGCGCCAGCAGGGCGGGAGTTTCAGACGAGCAGTACTTC. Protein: CASRAGVSDEQYF.

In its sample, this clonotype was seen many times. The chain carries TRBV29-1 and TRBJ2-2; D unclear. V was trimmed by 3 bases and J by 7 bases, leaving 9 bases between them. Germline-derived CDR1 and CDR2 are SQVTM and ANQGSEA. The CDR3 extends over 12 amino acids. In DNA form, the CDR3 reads TGCAGCGTTGACGGGTCGGTCGGGGAGCTGTTTTTT. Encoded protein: CSVDGSVGELFF.

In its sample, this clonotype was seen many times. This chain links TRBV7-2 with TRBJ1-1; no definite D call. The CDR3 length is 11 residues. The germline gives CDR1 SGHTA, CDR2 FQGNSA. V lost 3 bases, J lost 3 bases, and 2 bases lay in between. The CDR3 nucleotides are TGTGCCAGCAGCTTTCACACTGAAGCTTTCTTT. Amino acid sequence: CASSFHTEAFF. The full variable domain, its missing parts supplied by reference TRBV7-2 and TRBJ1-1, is GAGVSQSPSNKVTEKGKDVELRCDPISGHTALYWYRQSLGQGLEFLIYFQGNSAPDKSGLPSDRFSAERTGGSVSTLTIQRTQQEDSAVYLCASSFHTEAFFGQGTRLTVV.

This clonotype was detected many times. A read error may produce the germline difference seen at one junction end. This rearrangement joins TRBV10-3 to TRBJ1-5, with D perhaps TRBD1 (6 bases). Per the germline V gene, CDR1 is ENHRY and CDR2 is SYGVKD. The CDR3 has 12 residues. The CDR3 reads CATGQINQPQNF. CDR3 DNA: TGTGCCACCGGACAGATCAATCAGCCCCAGAATTTT.

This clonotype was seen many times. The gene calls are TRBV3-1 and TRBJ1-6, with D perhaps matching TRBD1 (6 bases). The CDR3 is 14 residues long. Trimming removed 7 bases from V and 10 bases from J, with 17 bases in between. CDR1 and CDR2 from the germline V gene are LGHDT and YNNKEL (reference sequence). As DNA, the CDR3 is TGTGCCAGCACCCGAGACAGGTTCGGGTCACCCCTCCACTTT. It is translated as CASTRDRFGSPLHF.

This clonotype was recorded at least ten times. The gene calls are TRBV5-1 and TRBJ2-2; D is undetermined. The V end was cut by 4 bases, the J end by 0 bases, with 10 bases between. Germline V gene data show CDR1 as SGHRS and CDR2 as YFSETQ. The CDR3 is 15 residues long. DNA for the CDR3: TGCGCCAGCAGCGGGCCCGGCTCGAACACCGGGGAGCTGTTTTTT. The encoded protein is CASSGPGSNTGELFF.

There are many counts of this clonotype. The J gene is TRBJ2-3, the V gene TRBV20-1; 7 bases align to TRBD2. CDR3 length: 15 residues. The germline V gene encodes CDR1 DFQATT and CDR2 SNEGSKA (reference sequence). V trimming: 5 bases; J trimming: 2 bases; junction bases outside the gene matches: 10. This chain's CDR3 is CSAWGLADPTDTQYF. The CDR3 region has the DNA TGCAGTGCTTGGGGTCTAGCGGATCCCACAGATACGCAGTATTTT.

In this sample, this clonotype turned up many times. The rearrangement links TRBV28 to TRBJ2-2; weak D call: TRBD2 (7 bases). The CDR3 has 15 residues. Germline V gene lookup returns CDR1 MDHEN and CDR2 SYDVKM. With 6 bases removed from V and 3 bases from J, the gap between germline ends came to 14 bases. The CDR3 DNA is TGTGCCAGCAGACCCGGGGGGCGGGACACCGGGGAGCTGTTTTTT. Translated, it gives CASRPGGRDTGELFF.

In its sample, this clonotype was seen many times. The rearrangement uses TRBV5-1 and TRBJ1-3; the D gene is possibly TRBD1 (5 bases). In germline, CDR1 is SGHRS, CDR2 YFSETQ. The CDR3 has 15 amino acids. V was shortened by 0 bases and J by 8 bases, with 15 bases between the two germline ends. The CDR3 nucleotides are TGCGCCAGCAGCTTGGATCACAGGCAACTGGACACCATATATTTT. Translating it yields CASSLDHRQLDTIYF.

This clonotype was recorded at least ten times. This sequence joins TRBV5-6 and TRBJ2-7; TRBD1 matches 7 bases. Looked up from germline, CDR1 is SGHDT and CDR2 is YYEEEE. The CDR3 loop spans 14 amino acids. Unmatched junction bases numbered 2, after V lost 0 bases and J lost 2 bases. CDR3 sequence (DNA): TGTGCCAGCAGCTTGGACAGGGGCCCCTACGAGCAGTACTTC. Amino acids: CASSLDRGPYEQYF. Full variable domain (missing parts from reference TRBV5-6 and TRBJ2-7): DAGVTQSPTHLIKTRGQQVTLRCSPKSGHDTVSWYQQALGQGPQFIFQYYEEEERQRGNFPDRFSGHQFPNYSSELNVNALLLGDSALYLCASSLDRGPYEQYFGPGTRLTVT.

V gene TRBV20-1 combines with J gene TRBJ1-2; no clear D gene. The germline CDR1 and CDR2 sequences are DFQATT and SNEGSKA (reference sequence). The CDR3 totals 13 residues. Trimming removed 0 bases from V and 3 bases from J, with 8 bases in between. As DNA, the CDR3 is TGCAGTGCTAGAGATCCCACCGACTATGGCTACACCTTC. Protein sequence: CSARDPTDYGYTF.